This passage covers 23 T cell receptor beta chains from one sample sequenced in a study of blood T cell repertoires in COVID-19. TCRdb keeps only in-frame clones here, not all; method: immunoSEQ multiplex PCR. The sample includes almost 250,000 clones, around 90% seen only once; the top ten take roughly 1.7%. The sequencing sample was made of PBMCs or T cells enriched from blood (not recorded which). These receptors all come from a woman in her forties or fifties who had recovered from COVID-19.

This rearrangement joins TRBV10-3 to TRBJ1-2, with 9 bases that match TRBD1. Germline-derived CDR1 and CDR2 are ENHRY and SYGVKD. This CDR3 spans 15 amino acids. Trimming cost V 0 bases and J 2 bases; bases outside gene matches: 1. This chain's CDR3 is CAISESQGANYGYTF. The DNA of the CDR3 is TGTGCCATCAGTGAGTCACAGGGGGCCAACTATGGCTACACCTTC.

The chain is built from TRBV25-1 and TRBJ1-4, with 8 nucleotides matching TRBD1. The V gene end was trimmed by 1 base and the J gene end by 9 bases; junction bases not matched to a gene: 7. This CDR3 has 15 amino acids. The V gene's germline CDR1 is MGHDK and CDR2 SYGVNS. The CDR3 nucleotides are TGTGCCAGCAGTGAATCGGGACAGGTGGTGAAAAAACTGTTTTTT. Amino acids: CASSESGQVVKKLFF.

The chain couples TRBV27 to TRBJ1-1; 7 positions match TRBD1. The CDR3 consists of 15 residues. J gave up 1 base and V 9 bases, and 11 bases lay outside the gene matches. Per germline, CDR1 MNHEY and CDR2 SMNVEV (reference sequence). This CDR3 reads CASQEGADRNTEAFF. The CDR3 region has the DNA TGTGCCAGTCAAGAGGGGGCGGACAGGAACACTGAAGCTTTCTTT.

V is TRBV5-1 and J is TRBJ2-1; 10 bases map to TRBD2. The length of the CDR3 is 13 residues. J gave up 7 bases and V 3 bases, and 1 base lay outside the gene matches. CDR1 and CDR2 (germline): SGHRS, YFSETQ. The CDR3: CASSSTSGNEQFF. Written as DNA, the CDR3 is TGCGCCAGCAGCTCGACTAGCGGGAATGAGCAGTTCTTC.

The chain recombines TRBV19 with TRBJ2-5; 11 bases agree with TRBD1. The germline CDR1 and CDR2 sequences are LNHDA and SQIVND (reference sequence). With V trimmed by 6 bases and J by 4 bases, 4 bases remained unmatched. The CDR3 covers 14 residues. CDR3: CASSRGQGVETQYF. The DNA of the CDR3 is TGTGCCAGTAGCCGGGGACAGGGGGTAGAGACCCAGTACTTC.

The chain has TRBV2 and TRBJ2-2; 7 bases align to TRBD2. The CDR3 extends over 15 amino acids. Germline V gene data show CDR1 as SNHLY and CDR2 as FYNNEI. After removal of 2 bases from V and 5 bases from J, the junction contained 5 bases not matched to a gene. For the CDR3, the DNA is TGTGCCAGCAGTGAACTAGGGACTACGACCGGGGAGCTGTTTTTT. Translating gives CASSELGTTTGELFF.

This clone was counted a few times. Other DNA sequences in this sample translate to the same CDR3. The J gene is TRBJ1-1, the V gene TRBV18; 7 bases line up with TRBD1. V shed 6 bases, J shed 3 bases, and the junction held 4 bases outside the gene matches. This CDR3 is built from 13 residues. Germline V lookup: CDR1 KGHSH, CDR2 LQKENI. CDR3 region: CASSQTGDTEAFF. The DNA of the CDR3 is TGTGCCAGCTCGCAAACAGGGGACACTGAAGCTTTCTTT.

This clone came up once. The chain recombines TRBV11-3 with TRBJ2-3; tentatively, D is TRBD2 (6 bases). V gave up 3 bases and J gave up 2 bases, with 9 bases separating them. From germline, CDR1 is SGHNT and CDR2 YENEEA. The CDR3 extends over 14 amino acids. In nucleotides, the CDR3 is TGTGCCAGCAGCTTCCGGGGGAACACAGATACGCAGTATTTT. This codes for CASSFRGNTDTQYF.

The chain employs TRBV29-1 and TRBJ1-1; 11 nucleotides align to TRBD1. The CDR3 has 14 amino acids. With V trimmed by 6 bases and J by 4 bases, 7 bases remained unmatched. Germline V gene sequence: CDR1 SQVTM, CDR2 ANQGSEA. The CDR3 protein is CSVKWDRGSTEAFF. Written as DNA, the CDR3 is TGCAGCGTAAAGTGGGACAGGGGGAGCACTGAAGCTTTCTTT.

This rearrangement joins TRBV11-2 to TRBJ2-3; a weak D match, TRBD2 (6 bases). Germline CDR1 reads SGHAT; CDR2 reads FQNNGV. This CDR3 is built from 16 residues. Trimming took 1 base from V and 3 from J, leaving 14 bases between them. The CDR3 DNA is TGTGCCAGCAGCTTAGGGGACTCACTCTCGACAGATACGCAGTATTTT. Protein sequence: CASSLGDSLSTDTQYF.

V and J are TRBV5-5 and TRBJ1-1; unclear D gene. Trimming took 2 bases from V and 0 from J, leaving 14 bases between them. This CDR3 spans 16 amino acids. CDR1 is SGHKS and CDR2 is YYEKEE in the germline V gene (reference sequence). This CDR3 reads CASSFGAILMNTEAFF. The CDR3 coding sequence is TGTGCCAGCAGCTTCGGTGCTATCCTAATGAACACTGAAGCTTTCTTT.

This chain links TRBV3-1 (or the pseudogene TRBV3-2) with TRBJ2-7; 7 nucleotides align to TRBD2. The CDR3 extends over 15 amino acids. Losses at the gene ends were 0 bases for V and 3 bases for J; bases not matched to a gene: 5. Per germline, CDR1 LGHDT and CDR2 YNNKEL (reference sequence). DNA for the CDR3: TGTGCCAGCAGCCAAGATCAGCGGGGAGACTACGAGCAGTACTTC. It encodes CASSQDQRGDYEQYF.

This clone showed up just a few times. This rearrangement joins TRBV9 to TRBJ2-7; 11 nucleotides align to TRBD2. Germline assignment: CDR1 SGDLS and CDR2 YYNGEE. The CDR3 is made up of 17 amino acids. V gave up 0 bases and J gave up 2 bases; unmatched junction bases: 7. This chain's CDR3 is CASSVGTSGLGTYEQYF. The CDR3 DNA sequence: TGTGCCAGCAGCGTAGGGACTAGCGGGTTGGGGACCTACGAGCAGTACTTC. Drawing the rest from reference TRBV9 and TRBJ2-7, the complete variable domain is DSGVTQTPKHLITATGQRVTLRCSPRSGDLSVYWYQQSLDQGLQFLIQYYNGEERAKGNILERFSAQQFPDLHSELNLSSLELGDSALYFCASSVGTSGLGTYEQYFGPGTRLTVT.

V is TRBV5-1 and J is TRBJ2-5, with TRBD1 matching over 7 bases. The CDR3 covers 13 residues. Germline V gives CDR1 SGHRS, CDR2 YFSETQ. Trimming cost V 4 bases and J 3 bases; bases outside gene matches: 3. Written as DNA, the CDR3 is TGCGCCAGCAGCAACACAGGGGAAGAGACCCAGTACTTC. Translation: CASSNTGEETQYF.

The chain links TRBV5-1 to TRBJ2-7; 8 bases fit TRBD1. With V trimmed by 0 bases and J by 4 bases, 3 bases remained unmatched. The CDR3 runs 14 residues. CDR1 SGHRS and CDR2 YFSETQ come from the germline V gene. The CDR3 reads CASSLDGQGYEQYF. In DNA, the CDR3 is TGCGCCAGCAGCTTGGACGGACAGGGATACGAGCAGTACTTC.

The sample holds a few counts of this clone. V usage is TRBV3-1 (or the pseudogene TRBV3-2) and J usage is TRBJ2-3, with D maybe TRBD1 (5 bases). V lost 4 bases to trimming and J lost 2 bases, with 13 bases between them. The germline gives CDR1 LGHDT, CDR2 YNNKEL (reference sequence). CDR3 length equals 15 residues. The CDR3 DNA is TGTGCCAGCAGCCCCCGGACAAGCCCCACAGATACGCAGTATTTT. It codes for CASSPRTSPTDTQYF.

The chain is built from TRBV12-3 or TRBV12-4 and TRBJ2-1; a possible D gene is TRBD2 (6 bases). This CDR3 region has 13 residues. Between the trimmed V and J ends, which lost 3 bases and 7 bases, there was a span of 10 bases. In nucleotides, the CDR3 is TGTGCCAGCAGTTTGGGAGGCTGGAATGAGCAGTTCTTC. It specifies CASSLGGWNEQFF.

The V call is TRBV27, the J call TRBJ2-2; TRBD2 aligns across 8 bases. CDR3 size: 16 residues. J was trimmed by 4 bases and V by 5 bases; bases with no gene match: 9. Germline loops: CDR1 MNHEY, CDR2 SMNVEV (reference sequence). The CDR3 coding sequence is TGTGCCAGCAGTCCGAACGGGGGGGGCCTCACCGGGGAGCTGTTTTTT. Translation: CASSPNGGGLTGELFF.

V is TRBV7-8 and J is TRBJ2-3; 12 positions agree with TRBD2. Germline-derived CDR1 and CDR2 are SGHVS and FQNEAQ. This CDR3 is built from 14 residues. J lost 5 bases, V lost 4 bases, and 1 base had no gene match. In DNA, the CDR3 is TGTGCCAGCAGCTCGACTAGCGGGAGAGATACGCAGTATTTT. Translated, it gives CASSSTSGRDTQYF.

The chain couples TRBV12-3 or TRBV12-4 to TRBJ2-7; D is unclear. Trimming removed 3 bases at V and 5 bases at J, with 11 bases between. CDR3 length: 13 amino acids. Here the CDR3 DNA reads TGTGCCAGCAGTTTGATCGCACAAAACGAGCAGTACTTC. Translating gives CASSLIAQNEQYF.

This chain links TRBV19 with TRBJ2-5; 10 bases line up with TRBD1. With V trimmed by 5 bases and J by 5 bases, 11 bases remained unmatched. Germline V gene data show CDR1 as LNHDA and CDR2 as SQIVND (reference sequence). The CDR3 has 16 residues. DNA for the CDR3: TGTGCCAGTAGTCGTTTCGACAGGGGGCTAGCCGAGACCCAGTACTTC. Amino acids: CASSRFDRGLAETQYF.

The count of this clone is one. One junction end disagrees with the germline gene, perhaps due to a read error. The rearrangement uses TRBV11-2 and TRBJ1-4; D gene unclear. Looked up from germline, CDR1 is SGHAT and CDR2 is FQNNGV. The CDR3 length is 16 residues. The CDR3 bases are TGTGCCAGCAGCTTAAGAGGGCCGCACACTAGTGAAAAACTGTTTTTT. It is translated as CASSLRGPHTSEKLFF.

Here the CDR3 reads CASSLSGRDNEQFF. DNA for the CDR3: TGTGCCAGCAGCTTAAGCGGGAGGGACAATGAGCAGTTCTTC. This sequence joins TRBV7-3 and TRBJ2-1; 9 bases match TRBD2. This CDR3 has 14 residues. Trimming took 1 base from V and 5 from J; bases not matched to a gene: 0. Germline V CDR1 and CDR2: SGHTA, FQGTGA.